This entry lists 5 T cell receptor beta chains sequenced from one sample in a study of T cell repertoires in cytomegalovirus infection. TCRdb processed the reads anew with MiXCR; each CDR3 protein has one entry. The table lists approximately 400,000 distinct CDR3 sequences, about 33% of them singletons. Material for sequencing was PBMCs. The receptor set was obtained from a human donor in good health (CMV status not recorded). Some clones in this sample may be carry-over from other donors' samples.

This clonotype has more than one count but fewer than ten. This chain links TRBV6-1 with TRBJ2-3, with D hard to call. Germline assignment: CDR1 MNHNS and CDR2 SASEGT. V was cut by 6 bases and J by 0 bases, with 19 bases left in between. CDR3 size: 17 residues. CDR3 bases: TGTGCCAGCAGCCATCAGTCCAATAGGGCGAGCACAGATACGCAGTATTTT. Protein product: CASSHQSNRASTDTQYF.

The table lists this clonotype with a few counts. The chain recombines TRBV6-2 or TRBV6-3 with TRBJ1-3; possible D gene TRBD1, 5 bases. The V gene lost 6 bases and the J gene lost 0 bases, with 9 bases spanning the gap. There are 14 residues in the CDR3. Looked up from germline, CDR1 is MNHEY and CDR2 is SVGEGT. CDR3 coding DNA: TGTGCCAGCAGGCTGGACAACTCTGGAAACACCATATATTTT. Translation: CASRLDNSGNTIYF.

The J gene is TRBJ2-7, the V gene TRBV11-2, with D perhaps TRBD1 or TRBD2 (6 bases each). Germline lookup yields CDR1 SGHAT and CDR2 FQNNGV. The V end lost 4 bases, the J end lost 0 bases, and 19 bases lay between the germline ends. This CDR3 has 17 amino acids. CDR3 DNA: TGTGCCAGCAGCTCATCGGTCGGGGGCCCCAGCTCCTACGAGCAGTACTTC. Protein: CASSSSVGGPSSYEQYF.

V and J are TRBV9 and TRBJ1-2; tentative D call: TRBD1 (5 bases). The CDR3 length is 15 residues. Germline CDR1 SGDLS, CDR2 YYNGEE. Trimming took 0 bases from V and 3 from J, leaving 12 bases between them. The CDR3 DNA reads TGTGCCAGCAGCGTAGAAATCGGGGGGGACTATGGCTACACCTTC. Translation gives CASSVEIGGDYGYTF.

The table lists this clonotype with a few counts. The chain has TRBV5-6 and TRBJ2-3; D may correspond to TRBD1 or TRBD2 (6 bases each). V lost 3 bases and J 0 bases, leaving 14 bases between the germline ends. Germline V lookup: CDR1 SGHDT, CDR2 YYEEEE. The CDR3 length is 16 residues. The DNA for the CDR3 is TGTGCCAGCAGCTGGAGGGGGGCGTGGAGCACAGATACGCAGTATTTT. The encoded protein is CASSWRGAWSTDTQYF.